This T cell receptor (beta chain) comes out of a study of CD8 T cells in ankylosing spondylitis. TCRdb itself ran the 5' RACE reads through MiXCR, one entry per CDR3 protein. The table shows about 310,000 distinct CDR3 sequences, with 20% occurring only once. CDR1 and CDR2 from the germline V gene are KGHDR and SFDVKD. Trimming removed 2 bases from V and 5 bases from J, with 12 bases in between. The CDR3 sequence is 14 residues long. V gene TRBV24-1 combines with J gene TRBJ2-7; TRBD2 might be the D (5 bases). The sequencing input was blood, either unsorted or a sorted T cell fraction (not recorded which). This TCR derives from a female donor with ankylosing spondylitis or in good health (not recorded which). The CDR3 sequence: CATSDSDGNHEQYF. CDR3 DNA: TGTGCCACCAGTGATTCCGACGGGAACCACGAGCAGTACTTC.